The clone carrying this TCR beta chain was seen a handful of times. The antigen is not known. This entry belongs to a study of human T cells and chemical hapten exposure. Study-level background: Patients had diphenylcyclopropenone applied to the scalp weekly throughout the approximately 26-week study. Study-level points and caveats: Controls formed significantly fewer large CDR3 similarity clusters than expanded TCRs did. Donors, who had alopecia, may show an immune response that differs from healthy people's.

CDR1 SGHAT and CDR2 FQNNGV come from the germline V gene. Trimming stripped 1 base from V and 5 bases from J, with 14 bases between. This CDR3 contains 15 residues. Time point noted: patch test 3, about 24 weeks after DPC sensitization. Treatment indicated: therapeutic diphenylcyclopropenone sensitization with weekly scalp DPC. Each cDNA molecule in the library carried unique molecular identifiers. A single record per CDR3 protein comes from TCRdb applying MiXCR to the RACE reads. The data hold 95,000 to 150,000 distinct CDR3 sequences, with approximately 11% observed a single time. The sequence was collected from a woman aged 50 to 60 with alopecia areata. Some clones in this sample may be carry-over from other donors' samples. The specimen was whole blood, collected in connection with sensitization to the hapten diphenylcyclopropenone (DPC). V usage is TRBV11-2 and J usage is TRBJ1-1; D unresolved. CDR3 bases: TGTGCCAGCAGCTTAGGGGAGGGATGGTTGACTGAAGCTTTCTTT. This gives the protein CASSLGEGWLTEAFF.